Below, 20 T cell receptor beta chains from the same sample are listed, as sequenced in a study of T-cell reconstitution after alpha-beta-depleted transplantation in children. Unique molecular identifiers were incorporated into the prepared TCRbeta library. Each CDR3 protein gets one entry after TCRdb re-called the PCR reads with MiXCR. The data contain around 71,000 distinct CDR3 sequences, 6% to 8% of them singletons. The sample here was PBMCs from the stem cell graft donor, taken from the stem cell graft. These receptors were taken from a human donor who donated a stem cell graft to a child with acute lymphoblastic leukemia.

The sample holds many counts of this clonotype. The chain employs TRBV20-1 and TRBJ2-7; 7 bases are a match to TRBD1. Germline trimming cut 1 base from V and 0 bases from J; bases unmatched to any gene: 3. Germline assignment: CDR1 DFQATT and CDR2 SNEGSKA (reference sequence). The CDR3 loop spans 14 amino acids. CDR3 loop: CSARGTGDSYEQYF. CDR3 DNA sequence: TGCAGTGCTAGAGGGACAGGAGACTCCTACGAGCAGTACTTC.

This clonotype was counted many times. The chain has TRBV19 and TRBJ1-5, with D unresolved. Germline CDR1 and CDR2: LNHDA and SQIVND (reference sequence). CDR3 length: 12 amino acids. V was trimmed by 5 bases and J by 3 bases, leaving 5 bases between them. This chain's CDR3 is CASSPVNQPQHF. CDR3 DNA: TGTGCCAGTAGTCCAGTCAATCAGCCCCAGCATTTT.

This chain links TRBV5-1 with TRBJ2-7; weak D call: TRBD1 (5 bases). The CDR3 consists of 14 residues. V lost 0 bases and J 2 bases, leaving 9 bases between the germline ends. Germline V lookup: CDR1 SGHRS, CDR2 YFSETQ. CDR3 coding DNA: TGCGCCAGCAGCTTGGAGGCGACAGCCTACGAGCAGTACTTC. Translating it yields CASSLEATAYEQYF.

This clonotype was detected ten times or more. This sequence joins TRBV7-8 and TRBJ1-6; TRBD1 matches 7 bases. Trimming removed 5 bases from V and 3 bases from J; junction bases left unmatched: 4. Germline CDR1 reads SGHVS; CDR2 reads FQNEAQ. The CDR3 contains 15 residues. The CDR3: CASSLGQVYNSPLHF. The CDR3, as DNA: TGTGCCAGCAGCCTAGGACAGGTCTATAATTCACCCCTCCACTTT.

CDR3 region: CATSDPPGRTDTQYF. In DNA form, the CDR3 reads TGTGCCACCAGTGACCCCCCGGGACGCACAGATACGCAGTATTTT. The chain employs TRBV24-1 and TRBJ2-3, with D possibly being TRBD1 or TRBD2 (5 bases each). CDR3 size: 15 residues. V gave up 4 bases and J gave up 1 base, with 11 bases separating them. From germline, CDR1 is KGHDR and CDR2 SFDVKD.

V usage is TRBV9 and J usage is TRBJ1-2, with a tentative D call TRBD1 (5 bases). Looked up from germline, CDR1 is SGDLS and CDR2 is YYNGEE. The CDR3 length is 17 residues. The ends were cut back, 4 bases at V and 8 bases at J, with 27 bases in the middle. This CDR3 is CASSPRDGLGRSWGYTF. As DNA, the CDR3 is TGTGCCAGCAGCCCGAGGGACGGATTAGGGAGGAGCTGGGGCTACACCTTC.

This clonotype was detected ten times or more. Just one base apart from a much larger clone, this may be a read error. The chain combines TRBV5-8 with TRBJ2-1; D gene ambiguous. The CDR3 runs to 13 residues. The germline V gene encodes CDR1 SGHTS and CDR2 YDEGEE. The CDR3 sequence is CASSRYEINEHFF. For the CDR3, the DNA is TGTGCCAGCAGCCGATACGAGATAAATGAGCATTTCTTC.

This clonotype has only a few counts. V and J are TRBV28 and TRBJ2-2; 7 bases are a match to TRBD2. Germline V gives CDR1 MDHEN, CDR2 SYDVKM. This CDR3 contains 15 residues. Germline trimming cut 5 bases from V and 6 bases from J; bases unmatched to any gene: 9. CDR3: CASSPPAGVAGELFF. CDR3 in DNA: TGTGCCAGCAGTCCCCCGGCGGGAGTTGCCGGGGAGCTGTTTTTT. The entire variable domain, with the rest obtained from reference TRBV28 and TRBJ2-2, is as follows: DVKVTQSSRYLVKRTGEKVFLECVQDMDHENMFWYRQDPGLGLRLIYFSYDVKMKEKGDIPEGYSVSREKKERFSLILESASTNQTSMYLCASSPPAGVAGELFFGEGSRLTVL.

This clonotype appeared many times. The chain couples TRBV7-2 to TRBJ1-1, with 7 bases that match TRBD1. CDR3 length: 13 residues. From germline, CDR1 is SGHTA and CDR2 FQGNSA. After removal of 4 bases from V and 8 bases from J, the junction contained 7 bases not matched to a gene. The CDR3: CASSSNRGLEAFF. In DNA, the CDR3 is TGTGCCAGCAGCTCGAACAGGGGCCTAGAAGCTTTCTTT.

This clonotype has a count of ten or more. This chain joins TRBV4-3 and TRBJ1-2; a possible D gene is TRBD1 (5 bases). V gave up 0 bases and J gave up 4 bases, with 9 bases separating them. The CDR3 covers 14 residues. CDR1 is LGHNA and CDR2 is YSLEER in the germline V gene. The CDR3 loop is CASSQDLTVYGYTF. The CDR3 DNA reads as TGCGCCAGCAGCCAAGATCTGACAGTCTATGGCTACACCTTC.

This sequence joins TRBV27 and TRBJ2-3; tentatively, D is TRBD1 (5 bases). Trimming took 7 bases from V and 6 from J, leaving 17 bases between them. The V gene's germline CDR1 is MNHEY and CDR2 SMNVEV (reference sequence). The CDR3 runs 14 residues. CDR3 in DNA: TGTGCCAGCACCCAGGGCAGTTCAATCGATACGCAGTATTTT. Amino acids: CASTQGSSIDTQYF.

V gene TRBV9 combines with J gene TRBJ2-1; D perhaps matches TRBD1 (5 bases). The CDR3 totals 14 residues. From germline, CDR1 is SGDLS and CDR2 YYNGEE. Between the trimmed V and J ends, which lost 2 bases and 9 bases, there was a span of 15 bases. CDR3 sequence reads: CASSVPDRLAEQFF. CDR3 sequence (DNA): TGTGCCAGCAGCGTCCCCGACAGACTGGCTGAGCAGTTCTTC.

There are many counts of this clonotype. The genes are TRBV12-3 or TRBV12-4 and TRBJ1-4, with D unclear. With 3 bases removed from V and 8 bases from J, the gap between germline ends came to 10 bases. The CDR3 sequence is 13 residues long. Here the CDR3 DNA reads TGTGCCAGCAGTTTCAGTTTGACCGAAAAACTGTTTTTT. This translates into CASSFSLTEKLFF.

This clonotype was seen many times. The chain links TRBV4-1 to TRBJ1-1, with TRBD1 as a possible D gene (5 bases). V gave up 3 bases and J gave up 5 bases, with 10 bases separating them. CDR3 length: 13 amino acids. CDR1 is MGHRA, CDR2 YSYEKL, per germline. The CDR3 nucleotides read TGCGCCAGCAGCCATCCGAGACAGACTGAAGCTTTCTTT. Its protein is CASSHPRQTEAFF.

At least ten counts were recorded for this clonotype. The rearrangement uses TRBV9 and TRBJ1-1; D not resolved. The V end lost 4 bases, the J end lost 1 base, and 14 bases lay between the germline ends. CDR1 and CDR2 from the germline V gene are SGDLS and YYNGEE. This CDR3 is 15 amino acids long. Here the CDR3 reads CASSPRGGRNTEAFF. The CDR3 DNA reads as TGTGCCAGCAGCCCCCGGGGAGGCAGGAACACTGAAGCTTTCTTT.

This clonotype was picked up many times. The V call is TRBV5-1, the J call TRBJ2-2; 7 nucleotides line up with TRBD2. This CDR3 comprises 15 residues. The V gene end was trimmed by 0 bases and the J gene end by 2 bases; junction bases not matched to a gene: 1. In germline, CDR1 is SGHRS, CDR2 YFSETQ. The CDR3 here is CASSLERGNTGELFF. CDR3 DNA: TGCGCCAGCAGCTTGGAGCGGGGAAACACCGGGGAGCTGTTTTTT.

This clonotype was found many times. The chain employs TRBV12-3 or TRBV12-4 and TRBJ2-1, with 9 bases fitting TRBD2. Trimming took 1 base from V and 4 from J; bases not matched to a gene: 2. The CDR3 runs 15 residues. The CDR3 nucleotides are TGTGCCAGCAGTTTAGGGACTAGCGTTTACAATGAGCAGTTCTTC. Translating it yields CASSLGTSVYNEQFF.

This clonotype came up many times. The J gene is TRBJ2-1, the V gene TRBV19; D gene ambiguous. This CDR3 is 12 amino acids long. CDR1 LNHDA and CDR2 SQIVND come from the germline V gene (reference sequence). The germline V and J ends were trimmed by 4 bases and 5 bases, with 6 bases remaining between them. CDR3: CASSTVNNEQFF. Written as DNA, the CDR3 is TGTGCCAGTAGTACAGTGAACAATGAGCAGTTCTTC.

This clonotype was seen repeatedly, ten times or more. The gene calls are TRBV14 and TRBJ2-7, with D tentatively TRBD2 (7 bases). This CDR3 has 13 amino acids. Looked up from germline, CDR1 is SGHDN and CDR2 is FVKESK. Trimming stripped 4 bases from V and 6 bases from J, with 13 bases between. CDR3 in amino acids: CASSPNREGEQYF. CDR3 nucleotide sequence: TGTGCCAGCAGCCCAAACAGGGAGGGCGAGCAGTACTTC.

In its sample, this clonotype was seen many times. The chain links TRBV20-1 to TRBJ2-1; D is perhaps TRBD2 (5 bases). Germline V gives CDR1 DFQATT, CDR2 SNEGSKA (reference sequence). This CDR3 region has 14 residues. The V and J ends lost 5 bases and 8 bases respectively, with 19 bases between them. The CDR3 region is CSAGSGPTLDEQFF. In DNA form, the CDR3 reads TGCAGTGCTGGAAGCGGACCAACTCTCGATGAGCAGTTCTTC.